This T cell receptor beta chain was captured by sequencing in a study of radiotherapy plus CTLA-4 blockade in lung cancer. Study-level information: Objective response was observed in roughly 20% of patients, and disease control in 30% to 35%.

Trimming stripped 3 bases from V and 7 bases from J, with 10 bases between. The CDR3 extends over 13 amino acids. The germline V gene encodes CDR1 SGHRS and CDR2 YFSETQ. Generated by immunoSEQ multiplex PCR, the TCRdb table keeps only in-frame clones and is missing some. The sample has tens of thousands of clones, around 82% seen once. The chain recombines TRBV5-1 with TRBJ2-2; D unclear. The TCR sequence derives from a human donor with non-small cell lung cancer who had stable disease on radiotherapy plus ipilimumab. Source: peripheral blood, taken from a patient treated with radiotherapy plus ipilimumab. The CDR3 DNA sequence: TGCGCCAGCAGCTGGAAGGGTGACGGGGAGCTGTTTTTT. Translating it yields CASSWKGDGELFF.